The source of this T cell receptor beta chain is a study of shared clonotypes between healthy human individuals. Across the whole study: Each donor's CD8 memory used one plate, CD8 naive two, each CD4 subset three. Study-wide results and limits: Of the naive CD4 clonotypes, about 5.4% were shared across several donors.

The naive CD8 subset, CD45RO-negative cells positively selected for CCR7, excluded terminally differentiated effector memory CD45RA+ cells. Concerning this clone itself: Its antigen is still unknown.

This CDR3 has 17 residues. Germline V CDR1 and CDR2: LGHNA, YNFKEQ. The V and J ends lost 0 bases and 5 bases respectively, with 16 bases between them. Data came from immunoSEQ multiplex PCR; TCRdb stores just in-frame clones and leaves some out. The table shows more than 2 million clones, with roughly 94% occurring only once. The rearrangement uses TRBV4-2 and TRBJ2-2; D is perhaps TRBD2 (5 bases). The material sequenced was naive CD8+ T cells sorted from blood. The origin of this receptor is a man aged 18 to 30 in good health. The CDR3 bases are TGTGCCAGCAGCCAAGATTGGGCGACGGAGGATACCGGGGAGCTGTTTTTT. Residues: CASSQDWATEDTGELFF.